Following are 21 T cell receptor beta chains from one sample sequenced in a study of tumor and adjacent non-tumor tissue in lung cancer. TCRbeta libraries were built with three rounds of nested PCR, modified from ARM-PCR. TCRdb analysed the multiplex PCR reads with MiXCR anew, one entry per CDR3 protein. Counted here are over 130,000 distinct CDR3 sequences, approximately 66% occurring once; the ten biggest clones make up about 18%. RNA was extracted from bulk tissue without any cell sorting. Sequencing input: lung tumor tissue. These receptors all stem from a man in his 60s with small cell lung cancer.

Concerning this clonotype: Without the conserved terminal phenylalanine or tryptophan, this CDR3 likely stems from a read error. The chain recombines TRBV11-2 with TRBJ1-1; perhaps TRBD1 as D (5 bases). Per the germline V gene, CDR1 is SGHAT and CDR2 is FQNNGV. The CDR3 totals 15 residues. The CDR3 nucleotides read TGTGCCAGTAGCTTAGGATTCGGGGGGAACACTGAAGCTTTCATT. Its translation is CASSLGFGGNTEAFI.

As regards this clonotype: Because it lacks the conserved phenylalanine or tryptophan at the end, this CDR3 is likely a read error. Here the CDR3 DNA reads TGCAGTGCTAGAGATGCGAGGAGCTTCAGGGAGCTGTTTCTT. Protein sequence: CSARDARSFRELFL. This chain links TRBV20-1 with TRBJ2-2; D ambiguous. Germline values: CDR1 DFQATT, CDR2 SNEGSKA (reference sequence). Trimming took 0 bases from V and 9 from J, leaving 14 bases between them. The CDR3 runs to 14 residues.

A remark on this clonotype: This could be a read error, since a much larger clone is one nucleotide away. The genes are TRBV12-3 or TRBV12-4 and TRBJ2-7; D may be TRBD1 (5 bases). CDR3 length: 14 amino acids. V dropped 8 bases and J dropped 3 bases, with 17 bases sitting between them. Here the CDR3 DNA reads TGTGCCAGCTCCCCATCGGTAGGGGACTACGAGCAGTACTTC. Translation: CASSPSVGDYEQYF.

The chain has TRBV11-2 and TRBJ2-5, with D possibly being TRBD1 (6 bases). Germline CDR1 reads SGHAT; CDR2 reads FQNNGV. The CDR3 contains 12 residues. The CDR3 DNA sequence: TGTGCGAGCTGCGTAACCGGGACACAAGAATACTTC. Amino acid sequence: CASCVTGTQEYF.

J is TRBJ2-5 and V is TRBV5-6; the D is unclear. The CDR3 has 12 residues. Per germline, CDR1 SGHDT and CDR2 YYEEEE. Trimming shortened V by 2 bases and J by 7 bases, and 9 bases separated the two germline ends. The CDR3 reads CASSFSLRTQYF. CDR3 bases: TGTGCCAGCAGCTTCAGTTTGAGGACCCAGTACTTC.

The chain carries TRBV7-2 and TRBJ1-1; D remains ambiguous. Germline CDR1 SGHTA, CDR2 FQGNSA. The CDR3 sequence is 13 residues long. Trimming removed 3 bases at V and 4 bases at J, with 9 bases between. The CDR3 sequence is CASSFYLATEAFF. CDR3 nucleotides: TGTGCCAGCAGCTTTTACTTGGCCACTGAAGCTTTCTTT.

This rearrangement joins TRBV10-3 to TRBJ2-1; D is ambiguous. CDR3 size: 16 residues. Germline assignment: CDR1 ENHRY and CDR2 SYGVKD. V lost 4 bases, J lost 0 bases, and 13 bases lay in between. The CDR3 region is CAISASATRSYNEQFF. The CDR3 region has the DNA TGTGCCATCAGTGCCTCGGCTACCCGCTCCTACAATGAGCAGTTCTTC.

Concerning this clonotype: The junction departs from germline at one end; a sequencing error may be responsible. V usage is TRBV24-1 and J usage is TRBJ2-1, with D unresolved. CDR1 KGHDR and CDR2 SFDVKD come from the germline V gene. CDR3 length equals 15 residues. CDR3 loop: CATSDPGERYNEQLF. CDR3 DNA sequence: TGTGCCACCAGTGATCCAGGCGAGAGATACAATGAGCAGTTATTC.

Concerning this clonotype itself: This clone may be a read error of a much larger clone one base away. The chain employs TRBV6-6 and TRBJ1-5; 8 bases agree with TRBD1. CDR1 is MNHNY and CDR2 is SVGAGI in the germline V gene (reference sequence). The CDR3 is 14 amino acids. CDR3 nucleotides: TGTACCAGCAGACCACAGGGGGGCAATCAGCCCCAGCATTTT. Amino acid sequence: CTSRPQGGNQPQHF.

The rearrangement uses TRBV7-9 and TRBJ2-7; tentatively, D is TRBD2 (5 bases). Between the trimmed V and J ends, which lost 2 bases and 6 bases, there was a span of 14 bases. CDR1 is SEHNR, CDR2 FQNEAQ, per germline (reference sequence). This CDR3 is 14 amino acids long. The CDR3 region is CASSLSPGLGEQYF. The CDR3 DNA reads as TGTGCCAGCAGCTTAAGTCCCGGACTTGGCGAGCAGTACTTC.

The table lists this clonotype with many counts. The chain couples TRBV6-6 to TRBJ2-7; 10 nucleotides line up with TRBD2. CDR1 MNHNY and CDR2 SVGAGI come from the germline V gene (reference sequence). The junction had 5 bases not matched to a gene; V was cut back by 5 bases and J by 4 bases. The CDR3 extends over 14 amino acids. CDR3 residues: CASSLGLARYEQYF. The DNA for the CDR3 is TGTGCCAGCAGTCTGGGACTAGCGAGGTACGAGCAGTACTTC.

The rearrangement uses TRBV5-1 and TRBJ2-7; the match to TRBD2 covers 8 bases. The germline V gene encodes CDR1 SGHRS and CDR2 YFSETQ. CDR3 length: 14 residues. V gave up 2 bases and J gave up 3 bases; unmatched junction bases: 4. CDR3: CASSFSTSGYEQYF. In nucleotides, the CDR3 is TGCGCCAGCAGCTTCTCCACTAGCGGCTACGAGCAGTACTTC.

Details on this clonotype: Since a much larger clone is just one base distant, this may be a read error. The V and J genes are TRBV5-1 and TRBJ1-1, with D unclear. This CDR3 is 12 amino acids long. Germline V gives CDR1 SGHRS, CDR2 YFSETQ. The CDR3 loop reads CASSFGNTKAFF. The CDR3, as DNA: TGCGCCAGCAGCTTCGGGAACACTAAAGCTTTCTTT.

As regards this clonotype: A much larger clone is a single base away; this may be a read error. The chain recombines TRBV6-2 or TRBV6-3 with TRBJ1-5, with D possibly being TRBD1 (5 bases). The length of the CDR3 is 17 residues. Germline CDR1 reads MNHEY; CDR2 reads SVGEGT. Here the CDR3 reads CASSYSPAGTSNQLQHF. CDR3 coding DNA: TGTGCCAGCAGTTACTCCCCGGCAGGGACTAGCAATCAGCTCCAGCATTTT.

As to this clonotype: A clone one base away is much larger, so this may be a read error. The CDR3 DNA reads as TGTGCTAGTGGCTCTGACCACAGGATCCGAGAGACCCAGTACTTC. Amino acid sequence: CASGSDHRIRETQYF. The chain couples TRBV12-5 to TRBJ2-5, with a possible D match to TRBD1 (5 bases). Germline CDR1 reads LGHNT; CDR2 reads FRNRAP. The V and J ends lost 6 bases and 4 bases respectively, with 18 bases between them. The CDR3 runs 15 residues. Variable domain in full (rest from reference TRBV12-5 and TRBJ2-5): DARVTQTPRHKVTEMGQEVTMRCQPILGHNTVFWYRQTMMQGLELLAYFRNRAPLDDSGMPKDRFSAEMPDATLATLKIQPSEPRDSAVYFCASGSDHRIRETQYFGPGTRLLVL.

Comments on this clonotype: The junction does not match germline at one end; this may be a read error. The V gene is TRBV6-5, the J gene TRBJ1-2, with 8 bases aligning to TRBD1. This CDR3 spans 15 amino acids. Germline CDR1 is MNHEY and CDR2 is SVGAGI. CDR3 nucleotide sequence: TGTGCCAGCAGCTACTCGGCAGGGGGCAACTATGTATACACCTTC. Translating it yields CASSYSAGGNYVYTF.

This clonotype was recorded at least ten times. This chain connects TRBV20-1 to TRBJ2-7; 7 bases map to TRBD2. This CDR3 is 14 amino acids long. V shed 5 bases, J shed 2 bases, and the junction held 9 bases outside the gene matches. Germline CDR1 reads DFQATT; CDR2 reads SNEGSKA (reference sequence). Written as DNA, the CDR3 is TGCAGTGCTGGGGGGGACTATGGACCCTACGAGCAGTACTTC. It codes for CSAGGDYGPYEQYF.

Concerning this clonotype: At one boundary the junction diverges from the germline segment, which might be a read error. This chain joins TRBV7-9 and TRBJ2-7; D tentatively reads TRBD1 or TRBD2 (7 bases each). Germline V CDR1 and CDR2: SEHNR, FQNEAQ (reference sequence). This CDR3 has 11 residues. CDR3 sequence: CDSSSGGGEYF. The DNA for the CDR3 is TGTGACAGCAGCTCAGGGGGGGGGGAGTACTTC.

On this clonotype: This likely comes from a read error, as the CDR3 has no conserved phenylalanine or tryptophan at its end. The V and J genes are TRBV11-3 and TRBJ2-1, with 16 nucleotides matching TRBD2. Looked up from germline, CDR1 is SGHNT and CDR2 is YENEEA. The CDR3 spans 17 residues. Unmatched junction bases numbered 8, after V lost 10 bases and J lost 2 bases. In DNA form, the CDR3 reads TGTGCCAACAACTCGGGACTAGCGGGAGGGCCCTACAATGAGCAGTTCTCC. Its protein is CANNSGLAGGPYNEQFS.

Only a few counts were recorded for this clonotype. This sequence joins TRBV12-3 or TRBV12-4 and TRBJ2-5; possibly TRBD2 for D (5 bases). The ends were cut back, 6 bases at V and 2 bases at J, with 13 bases in the middle. The length of the CDR3 is 14 residues. CDR3 in DNA: TGTGCCAGCAGACACCGGGAACCACAAGAGACCCAGTACTTC. This codes for CASRHREPQETQYF.

V usage is TRBV11-2 and J usage is TRBJ2-1, with 11 bases identical to TRBD2. The CDR3 length is 17 residues. Losses at the gene ends were 0 bases for V and 9 bases for J; bases not matched to a gene: 10. Germline-derived CDR1 and CDR2 are SGHAT and FQNNGV. This chain's CDR3 is CASSLDQTSGIYTEQFF. CDR3 bases: TGTGCCAGCAGCTTAGATCAGACTAGCGGGATATATACTGAGCAGTTCTTC. The full variable domain, completed using reference TRBV11-2 and TRBJ2-1, is EAGVAQSPRYKIIEKRQSVAFWCNPISGHATLYWYQQILGQGPKLLIQFQNNGVVDDSQLPKDRFSAERLKGVDSTLKIQPAKLEDSAVYLCASSLDQTSGIYTEQFFGPGTRLTVL.